This T cell receptor beta chain derives from a study of blood T cells in healthy people across ages (dated by TCRdb to about 2015). About the investigation overall: Template switching captured roughly one uniquely barcoded TCR beta cDNA molecule per two T cells in model experiments. To avoid experimental bias, donors of different ages were spread randomly across the sequencing lanes. For two donors (one aged 18 to 29 and one aged 80 or older), the study analyzed two additional independent replicas of 1 million unique cDNA reads from the same blood draw. Four age groups were formed from the donors: young (average roughly 15 years), middle-aged (roughly 38), aged (about 62) and long-lived (82). Using deep sequencing normalized with unique cDNA molecular identifiers, the study measured how TCR beta repertoire diversity changes with age.

Reading from cysteine to phenylalanine, the CDR3 counts 12 amino acids. Only the CDR3 DNA stays, 36 bases, in frame from base 1. The CDR1 and CDR2 encoded by the germline V gene are SQVTM and ANQGSEA. V and J are truncated by 8 bases and 5 bases respectively, leaving an intervening sequence of 16 bases. Library creation used 5' RACE. The instrument was an Illumina HiSeq 2500. A second PCR of about 6 to 11 cycles was performed with a sample-barcoded 5' primer and a J-beta primer mix. A template-switch 5' adaptor carrying 12 random nucleotides introduced a unique molecular identifier onto each TCR beta cDNA molecule. At least 2.5 million CDR3-containing paired-end reads were obtained from each sample. First-strand cDNA was synthesized from all RNA with the Mint cDNA synthesis kit, primed by a TRBC-specific oligonucleotide. All cDNA was treated with uracil-DNA glycosylase and then went through a first 18-cycle PCR with the universal primers M1SS and BC2_uni_R. The original pipeline was this. Normalization of each sample was performed by random selection of 1 million high-quality reads, each carrying a distinct molecular identifier. Reads sharing molecular identifiers were discarded rather than binned into consensus sequences. CDR3 identification, clonotype clustering and error correction used MiTCR with a Q25 quality threshold and the strictest error-elimination algorithm. A nonparametric unseen species model with Euler transformation was used to estimate lower-bound total TCR beta diversity. The raw public reads went through TCRdb reprocessing: fastp at Q25, MiXCR clone calling, in-frame beta chains kept. Identical CDR3 proteins give one entry, which carries the most common genes and DNA. The V and J calls and clone size come from TCRdb's table, not from the authors' own analysis. This sample has 600,000 to 800,000 distinct CDR3 sequences in its table, and roughly 20% of those were observed once. The biggest ten clones account for approximately 3.6% of the sample.

Systemically healthy Caucasian individuals from Russia, 35 to 40 in total and aged roughly 6 to 95 years, were included as donors. Roughly 9 milliliters of peripheral blood were drawn from each donor into EDTA-treated Vacutainer tubes. Ficoll-Paque density-gradient centrifugation was used to isolate PBMCs, with at least 7 million per sample. Trizol reagent was used to extract total RNA from the PBMCs, yielding at least 5.5 micrograms per sample. For every donor, flow cytometry on a PBMC aliquot measured the percentage of naive CD45RAhigh/CD27high T cells. Study-level results and caveats: Because profiling used bulk unsorted PBMCs, naive and antigen-experienced compartments could not be compared conclusively. As age increased, observed TCR beta diversity per million T cells dropped in a roughly linear way, and a significant reduction was already evident by age 40. Total diversity estimates from one million sequenced T cells were considered lower bounds and underestimates. There was a strong correlation between observed TCR beta diversity and the percentage of naive T cells measured by flow cytometry. Compared with the aged group, the long-lived group had more naive CD4+ T cells, fewer expanded clones and increased TCR diversity, a pattern suggesting age selection. Because the CMV infection status of the donors was unknown, age-related changes in expanded clonotypes may potentially have been confounded.

This clonotype was observed at least ten times. The clone's antigen remains unknown. There are no base qualities to consult, and no much larger clone falls within one base. The sequence was collected from a man in his 70s in good health. The chain links TRBV29-1 with TRBJ2-7, with TRBD1 perhaps the D gene, on 6 matching bases. Sequencing input: blood. The DNA sequence follows: TGCAGCTTCGAGGACGGGACACACGAGCAGTACTTC. The encoded protein is CSFEDGTHEQYF.